The following is a T cell receptor beta chain sequence with its context. Original processing notes: Estimation of nucleated cell counts was performed using reference gene primer amplification. Libraries were prepared by immunoSEQ multiplex PCR; TCRdb keeps only in-frame clonotypes and omits some of them. For V, J and clone size, that table is used; D and trimming come from the DNA. Of over 150,000 clones in the sample, about 86% were seen once. V shed 2 bases, J shed 1 base, and the junction held 5 bases outside the gene matches. The CDR3 is made up of 15 amino acids. Germline V gene sequence: CDR1 SGHRS, CDR2 YFSETQ. The sample is drawn from a study of blood T cell repertoires in COVID-19. At the level of the study: Samples representing acute and convalescent COVID-19 were sourced from the United States, Italy and Spain.

The specimen was peripheral blood. This receptor was obtained from a man aged 50 or older with active or convalescent COVID-19. The J gene is TRBJ2-5, the V gene TRBV5-1; 7 bases line up with TRBD2. This chain's CDR3 is CASSFPSGTQETQYF. In DNA, the CDR3 is TGCGCCAGCAGCTTCCCTAGCGGAACCCAAGAGACCCAGTACTTC.